These T cell receptor beta chains were read from a single sample in a study of shared clonotypes between healthy human individuals. Clones were sequenced by immunoSEQ multiplex PCR, and TCRdb holds only the in-frame ones, with some missing. The table lists about 820,000 clones, 92% of them singletons. The specimen sequenced was naive CD8+ T cells sorted from blood. These receptor sequences come from a man younger than 40 in good health. CDR3s leave out the opening cysteine and the closing phenylalanine or tryptophan. Expanded clones are given a class, and other clones once, few, many or no size at all.

size,V,J,CDR3
.,TRBV19,TRBJ2-1,ASRGVGEGQF
.,TRBV4-1,TRBJ2-7,ASSAQTSGIYEQY
.,TRBV18,TRBJ2-6,ASSVNRDRDNSGANVLT
.,TRBV5-4,TRBJ1-1,ASSPSRGRDTEAF
.,TRBV11-2,TRBJ2-1,ASSVGLAGWGEQF
.,TRBV19,TRBJ1-5,ASSITGYSNQPQH
.,TRBV6-1,TRBJ2-7,ASSHRDASYEQY
.,TRBV4-2,TRBJ2-7,ASSQELSTTDLLYEQY
.,TRBV7-6,TRBJ1-1,ASSPMNTEAF
.,TRBV5-1,TRBJ2-7,ASSLALAGRYEQY
.,TRBV4-2,TRBJ2-7,ASSQDRAYEQY
.,TRBV9,TRBJ2-7,ASSERLGYEQY
.,TRBV4-3,TRBJ2-7,ASSQGSDRNIYEQY
.,TRBV7-6,TRBJ2-1,ASSLPGPRLDEQF
many,TRBV6-4,TRBJ2-3,ASSAGTSGTDTQY
.,TRBV28,TRBJ2-1,ASSLRRSSYNEQF
.,TRBV27,TRBJ2-3,ASSPTIGHPDTQY
.,TRBV4-1,TRBJ2-5,ATSGLAGEETQY
.,TRBV11-2,TRBJ2-5,ASSLLGLAGSGRETQY
.,TRBV5-5,TRBJ2-7,ASSLFTSGLGEQY
many,TRBV27,TRBJ1-1,ASYPAANTEAF
.,TRBV6-5,TRBJ2-1,ASTTGLRGSNEQF
.,TRBV6-5,TRBJ2-1,ASSYSTVPREQF
.,TRBV29-1,TRBJ2-7,SVVLLWGDSYEQY
.,TRBV10-2,TRBJ2-7,ASRQGHPFYEQY
.,TRBV19,TRBJ2-7,ASSFGSGYEQY
.,TRBV14,TRBJ2-7,ASSQVLGRDHEQY
.,TRBV27,TRBJ2-5,ASSSPGTRQETQY
.,TRBV5-1,TRBJ2-3,ASSEGANSDTQY
.,TRBV27,TRBJ2-1,ASSPRLSGSSNEQF
.,TRBV2,TRBJ2-7,ASRDRAYEQY
.,TRBV27,TRBJ2-7,ASSRALATYEQY